This TCR beta chain originates from a study of monozygotic twins with inflammatory bowel disease (dated by TCRdb to between 2017 and 2020). About the study as a whole: The complete study included roughly 30 monozygotic twin pairs: 19 IBD-discordant Danish pairs and nine German pairs, of which four were IBD-concordant and five were IBD-discordant. Within discordant pairs, disease-associated traits were sought mainly by comparing IBD patients with their genetically identical healthy co-twins. Each individual had, on average, about 151 000 unique TCRalpha sequences and 181 000 unique TCRbeta sequences available for analysis.

Points on this clonotype: Its antigen remains unidentified.

From each donor, a roughly 2.3 ml peripheral blood sample was drawn into PAXgene tubes and stored at -80 degrees C. Total RNA was isolated from whole blood with the PAXgene blood miRNA kit on an automated QIAcube, without T cell sorting. Deep TCRalpha and TCRbeta repertoire profiling with unique molecular barcoding was performed on peripheral blood of monozygotic twin pairs concordant or discordant for inflammatory bowel disease. For every twin pair, smoking habits were documented, and each individual was categorised as a current, former or never smoker. Library preparation used 5' RACE. For each TCR library, roughly 3,600 ng of total RNA was used. For each sample, cDNA synthesis with SMARTScribe reverse transcriptase was split into eight separate reactions. Unique molecular identifiers containing a 6-nucleotide sample barcode were introduced through template switching during cDNA synthesis. TCRalpha and TCRbeta cDNA was amplified in two nested PCRs of around 15 and 9 cycles, and bead purification was carried out after each PCR. Before amplification, the cDNA was treated with uracil DNA-glycosylase and purified using the QIAquick PCR purification kit. The second PCR added Illumina TruSeq-compatible adapters along with sample-specific barcodes. TapeStation and Qubit were used to check library quality and concentration, and approximately 5.4 ng of each library was pooled. Pooled libraries were sequenced on an Illumina HiSeq2500 single-index Rapid Run with 2 x 100 bp reads and custom sequencing primers. The original pipeline was this. MiGEC version 1.2.6 was used for UMI-based consensus assembly to correct PCR and sequencing errors. V(D)J alignment, clonotype assembly and CDR3 extraction were performed with MiXCR version 2.1.1. Normalisation of gene usage, clonotype sharing and MAIT/NKT TCR abundance was achieved by analysing the top 1000, 10 000 and 20 000 clonotypes per sample. Diversity was computed as the inverse Simpson index with the vegan R package after downsampling to 27 000 UMIs. Paired Mann-Whitney U tests were applied to discordant twin pairs, and Benjamini-Hochberg correction was used for multiple testing. The reads were reprocessed in TCRdb, with one entry per CDR3 protein sequence and no accompanying DNA. The V and J calls here are based on TCRdb, not the publication. The sample table on file contains about 420,000 distinct CDR3 sequences. The ten largest clones represent 2.4% of the sample.

Including cysteine and phenylalanine, the CDR3 has 12 amino acids. The protein alone is recorded here. The germline V gene encodes CDR1 SGHTA and CDR2 FQGNSA. What the work shows at the level of the full study, not this receptor alone: Compared with healthy twins, IBD patients shared fewer clonotypes with other individuals, and the difference was most pronounced in patients with signs of disease activity. The results gave no support for a single strong signal or clonotype linked to IBD. Concordant and discordant twins showed no difference in repertoire similarity, possibly because of limited statistical power. The analysis was unable to tell different T cell subtypes apart. TCRbeta repertoire diversity, by inverse Simpson index, was decreased in IBD patients compared with their healthy co-twins. Differing immunosuppressive treatments among patients may have added background noise and inter-individual variability to the repertoires.

The sequence links TRBV7-2 to TRBJ2-2. The TCR originated in a human donor with ulcerative colitis or Crohn's disease, or a healthy co-twin of an affected twin (not recorded which). The sequencing sample was made of blood. Here the CDR3 is given as CASSSNRGELFF.